This T cell receptor (beta chain) emerged from a study of blood T cell repertoires in COVID-19. Overall study: Donors in the United States, Italy and Spain gave samples during acute or convalescent COVID-19.

The ends lost 8 bases at V and 2 bases at J; junction bases unmatched: 11. There are 16 residues in the CDR3. The germline V gene has CDR1 SGHTA and CDR2 FQGTGA. The repertoire was sequenced with immunoSEQ multiplex PCR; TCRdb's copy has only in-frame clones and lacks some. This sample has roughly 140,000 clones; about four fifths occur once, and the top ten carry less than 9.5%. The clonotype comes from a human donor in a cohort sampled during active COVID-19. The sequenced sample was peripheral blood. This chain connects TRBV7-3 to TRBJ1-2, with TRBD1 matching 10 bases. The CDR3 sequence is CASATGTGVPNYGYTF. The CDR3 nucleotides read TGTGCCAGCGCAACCGGGACAGGGGTCCCAAACTATGGCTACACCTTC. Using reference TRBV7-3 and TRBJ1-2 for the parts outside the CDR3, the full variable domain is GAGVSQTPSNKVTEKGKYVELRCDPISGHTALYWYRQSLGQGPEFLIYFQGTGAADDSGLPNDRFFAVRPEGSVSTLKIQRTERGDSAVYLCASATGTGVPNYGYTFGSGTRLTVV.